This is a list of T cell receptor beta chains from one sample in a study of OX40 agonist ivuxolimab in advanced cancers. Only in-frame clones appear in the TCRdb table, and some are missing; sequencing was by immunoSEQ multiplex PCR. The sample yields around 76,000 clones, 80% to 90% seen once. Sequences were derived from CD4+ or CD8+ T cells sorted from blood, sampled in a trial of the OX40 agonist ivuxolimab. The receptors stem from an adult with an advanced solid tumor such as melanoma, head and neck, liver or kidney cancer. Each CDR3 is given with its conserved first and last residue. D genes are given only for firm matches. Size values are once, few and many counts, or a class for expanded clones, and some rows have none.

v_gene	d_gene	j_gene	abundance	CDR3aa	CDR3nt
TRBV9	.	TRBJ1-4	.	CASSVAMGVEEKLFF	TGTGCCAGCAGCGTAGCTATGGGAGTAGAGGAAAAACTGTTTTTT
TRBV2	TRBD1	TRBJ1-1	.	CASSVSGQGNTEAFF	TGTGCCAGCAGTGTTTCGGGACAGGGGAACACTGAAGCTTTCTTT
TRBV5-1	.	TRBJ2-1	.	CASNPDRSYNEQFF	TGCGCCAGCAACCCTGATAGATCCTACAATGAGCAGTTCTTC
TRBV27	.	TRBJ1-6	.	CASSGSGTKFSPLHF	TGTGCCAGCAGTGGCTCCGGGACAAAATTCAGTCCCCTCCACTTT
TRBV6-5	.	TRBJ2-3	.	CASSLDLSTDTQYF	TGTGCCAGCAGTTTGGACTTAAGCACAGATACGCAGTATTTT
TRBV5-1	.	TRBJ1-1	.	CASSSSVINTEAFF	TGCGCCAGCAGCTCCTCGGTGATTAACACTGAAGCTTTCTTT
TRBV7-2	.	TRBJ1-1	.	CASSLGPPRGGTEAFF	TGTGCCAGCAGCTTAGGGCCGCCGAGGGGCGGGACTGAAGCTTTCTTT
TRBV6-1	.	TRBJ2-3	.	CASSEGSATFTDTQYF	TGTGCCAGCAGTGAGGGGTCAGCTACCTTCACAGATACGCAGTATTTT
TRBV19	.	TRBJ1-5	.	CASSIGTVQPQHF	TGTGCCAGTAGTATAGGGACAGTCCAGCCCCAGCATTTT
TRBV6-5	.	TRBJ2-2	.	CASSYSGGLNTGELFF	TGTGCCAGCAGTTACTCGGGGGGCCTGAACACCGGGGAGCTGTTTTTT
TRBV19	.	TRBJ2-4	.	CASSERENIQYF	TGTGCCAGTAGTGAGAGGGAAAACATTCAGTACTTC
TRBV25-1	TRBD1	TRBJ1-1	.	CASLRDSGTEAFF	TGTGCCAGCTTGAGGGACAGCGGCACTGAAGCTTTCTTT
TRBV7-9	TRBD1	TRBJ1-6	.	CASSSTGSYNSPLHF	TGTGCCAGCAGCTCGACAGGGTCCTATAATTCACCCCTCCACTTT
TRBV5-1	.	TRBJ2-5	.	CASSLLETQYF	TGCGCCAGCAGCTTGTTGGAGACCCAGTACTTC
TRBV9	.	TRBJ2-2	.	CASSVGGSHTGELFF	TGTGCCAGCAGCGTAGGAGGGTCTCACACCGGGGAGCTGTTTTTT
TRBV7-9	TRBD1	TRBJ1-2	once	CASSSSGTESYGYTF	TGTGCCAGCAGCTCCTCCGGGACAGAGTCTTATGGCTACACCTTC